This is a list of T cell receptor beta chains from one sample in a study of control samples from healthy donors and cancer patients. Libraries were prepared by immunoSEQ multiplex PCR; TCRdb keeps only in-frame clonotypes and omits some of them. The profile shows about 410,000 clones, about 93% of them singletons. The sequenced sample was PBMCs. The receptors derive from a man aged 35-49 years with head and neck cancer. Both conserved end residues are part of each CDR3. D genes are given only for firm matches. Rows may omit the clone size; those that give it use once, few, many or a size class.

once	TRBD1	TRBJ2-5	TRBV5-4	CASSPGTGFETQYF	TGTGCCAGCAGCCCCGGGACAGGGTTTGAGACCCAGTACTTC
.	TRBD1	TRBJ1-1	TRBV7-2	CASSKRQGSTEAFF	TGTGCCAGCAGCAAAAGACAGGGCTCCACTGAAGCTTTCTTT
.	.	TRBJ1-4	TRBV7-2	CASNRRPGGGEKLFF	TGTGCCAGCAACAGACGTCCGGGAGGGGGAGAAAAACTGTTTTTT
.	.	TRBJ1-2	TRBV30	CAWEGQYYGYTF	TGTGCCTGGGAAGGACAATACTATGGCTACACCTTC
once	.	TRBJ1-1	TRBV5-1	CASSLYTNTEAFF	TGCGCCAGCAGCTTATATACGAACACTGAAGCTTTCTTT
few	TRBD2	TRBJ2-7	TRBV19	CASSRLAGVSEQYF	TGTGCCAGTAGTAGACTAGCGGGAGTCTCCGAGCAGTACTTC
.	.	TRBJ1-4	TRBV6-5	CASSYSGTSGEKLFF	TGTGCCAGCAGTTACTCGGGGACGTCGGGGGAAAAACTGTTTTTT
.	.	TRBJ2-1	TRBV29-1	CSVERDERNEQFF	TGCAGCGTTGAACGGGACGAGCGGAATGAGCAGTTCTTC
.	.	TRBJ2-7	TRBV5-4	CASSLLRGEQYF	TGTGCCAGCAGCTTGCTACGGGGTGAGCAGTACTTC
.	.	TRBJ2-7	TRBV6-5	CASSYQAGFSYEQYF	TGTGCCAGCAGTTACCAGGCAGGGTTTAGCTACGAGCAGTACTTC
.	.	TRBJ1-3	TRBV4-3	CASSPGAPGNTIYF	TGCGCCAGCTCCCCCGGGGCCCCGGGAAACACCATATATTTT
once	TRBD1	TRBJ2-3	TRBV5-1	CASSTGTGGDTQYF	TGCGCCAGCAGCACCGGGACAGGGGGGGATACGCAGTATTTT
.	.	TRBJ2-7	TRBV18	CASSPAGTPSYEQYF	TGTGCCAGCTCCCCTGCCGGGACACCATCCTACGAGCAGTACTTC
.	TRBD1	TRBJ1-2	TRBV5-1	CASSPTGDYGYTF	TGCGCCAGCAGCCCAACAGGGGACTATGGCTACACCTTC
.	.	TRBJ2-2	TRBV7-6	CASSFEVRVLSAGELFF	TGTGCCAGCAGCTTCGAGGTCCGGGTCCTAAGCGCCGGGGAGCTGTTTTTT
.	TRBD2	TRBJ2-3	TRBV7-3	CASSLMAVLGEGAQYF	TGTGCCAGCAGCTTAATGGCGGTTCTGGGGGAGGGTGCGCAGTATTTT
few	.	TRBJ2-2	TRBV10-1	CASSRENTGELFF	TGCGCCAGCAGTCGAGAGAACACCGGGGAGCTGTTTTTT
.	.	TRBJ1-5	TRBV6-2/TRBV6-3	CASSPNRGPQHF	TGTGCCAGCAGTCCCAATAGAGGTCCCCAGCATTTT
.	.	TRBJ2-6	TRBV9	CASSVRASGANVLTF	TGTGCCAGCAGCGTGAGGGCTTCTGGGGCCAACGTCCTGACTTTC
.	TRBD1	TRBJ2-7	TRBV10-3	CAIRARTGPYEQYF	TGTGCCATCCGAGCCAGGACAGGTCCCTACGAGCAGTACTTC
.	.	TRBJ2-5	TRBV6-6	CASSYSPSVETQYF	TGTGCCAGCAGTTACTCGCCTAGCGTGGAGACCCAGTACTTC
.	.	TRBJ2-3	TRBV18	CASSPAGESTDTQYF	TGTGCCAGCTCACCCGCCGGGGAAAGCACAGATACGCAGTATTTT
.	TRBD1	TRBJ2-7	TRBV5-3	CARSFIRDSTYEQYF	TGTGCCAGAAGCTTTATTCGGGACAGTACCTACGAGCAGTACTTC
.	.	TRBJ2-7	TRBV11-2	CASSLGGSGEQYF	TGTGCCAGCAGCTTAGGAGGGTCGGGCGAGCAGTACTTC
.	TRBD2	TRBJ2-7	TRBV30	CAWSQGRDYEQYF	TGTGCCTGGAGCCAAGGGAGGGACTACGAGCAGTACTTC
.	.	TRBJ2-7	TRBV14	CASSQGLASPYEQYF	TGTGCCAGCAGCCAAGGGCTAGCGTCCCCCTACGAGCAGTACTTC
.	TRBD1	TRBJ2-2	TRBV6-1	CASLLGTDYPGELFF	TGTGCCTCATTACTAGGGACAGACTACCCCGGGGAGCTGTTTTTT
.	.	TRBJ1-3	TRBV19	CASSIGPRPGNTIYF	TGTGCCAGTAGTATAGGCCCCCGGCCTGGAAACACCATATATTTT
.	TRBD1	TRBJ1-2	TRBV25-1	CASSNRQGLSYTF	TGTGCCAGCAGTAACCGACAGGGGTTGAGCTACACCTTC
.	TRBD1	TRBJ2-7	TRBV28	CASTPGQGIDEQYF	TGTGCCAGCACCCCCGGACAGGGTATCGACGAGCAGTACTTC
few	TRBD1	TRBJ1-4	TRBV4-3	CASSQDYRDRRINEKLFF	TGCGCCAGCAGCCAAGATTACCGGGACAGAAGAATTAATGAAAAACTGTTTTTT
.	.	TRBJ2-3	TRBV20-1	CSPVAADTQYF	TGCAGTCCTGTAGCGGCAGATACGCAGTATTTT
.	.	TRBJ2-6	TRBV24-1	CATSVVKGHLGSGANVLTF	TGTGCCACCAGTGTCGTAAAGGGTCACCTGGGGTCTGGGGCCAACGTCCTGACTTTC
once	TRBD2	TRBJ2-1	TRBV27	CASSHGRGAADEQFF	TGTGCCAGCAGCCACGGGCGGGGGGCCGCCGATGAGCAGTTCTTC
.	.	TRBJ1-3	TRBV12-3/TRBV12-4	CASRKGNTIYF	TGTGCCAGCAGAAAGGGAAACACCATATATTTT
.	.	TRBJ2-1	TRBV27	CASSVGGPANEQFF	TGTGCCAGCAGTGTGGGGGGGCCCGCCAATGAGCAGTTCTTC
.	.	TRBJ1-1	TRBV27	CASRARRDTEAFF	TGTGCCAGCAGAGCAAGGCGGGACACTGAAGCTTTCTTT
.	.	TRBJ1-5	TRBV3-1/TRBV3-2	CASSQGPAGNQPQHF	TGTGCCAGCAGCCAAGGGCCCGCCGGCAATCAGCCCCAGCATTTT
.	.	TRBJ1-1	TRBV7-8	CASSPPTGSPFF	TGTGCCAGCAGCCCTCCGACAGGATCTCCTTTCTTT
.	TRBD1	TRBJ2-2	TRBV23-1	CASSPGTGSLPGELFF	TGCGCCAGCAGTCCTGGGACAGGGAGTTTACCCGGGGAGCTGTTTTTT
.	.	TRBJ1-1	TRBV29-1	CSVEDYTEAFF	TGCAGCGTTGAAGACTACACTGAAGCTTTCTTT
few	.	TRBJ2-3	TRBV5-1	CASSLGQSTDTQYF	TGCGCCAGCAGCCTAGGACAGAGCACAGATACGCAGTATTTT